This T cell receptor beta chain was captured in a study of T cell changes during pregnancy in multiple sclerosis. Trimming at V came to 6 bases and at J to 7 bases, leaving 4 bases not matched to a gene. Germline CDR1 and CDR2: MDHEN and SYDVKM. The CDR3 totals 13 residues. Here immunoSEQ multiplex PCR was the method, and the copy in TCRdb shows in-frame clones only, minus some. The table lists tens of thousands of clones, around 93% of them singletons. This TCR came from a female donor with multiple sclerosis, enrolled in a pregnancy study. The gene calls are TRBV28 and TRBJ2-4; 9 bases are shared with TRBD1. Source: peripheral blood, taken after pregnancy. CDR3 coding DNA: TGTGCCAGCAGCACCGACAGGGGGAACATTCAGTACTTC. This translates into CASSTDRGNIQYF.